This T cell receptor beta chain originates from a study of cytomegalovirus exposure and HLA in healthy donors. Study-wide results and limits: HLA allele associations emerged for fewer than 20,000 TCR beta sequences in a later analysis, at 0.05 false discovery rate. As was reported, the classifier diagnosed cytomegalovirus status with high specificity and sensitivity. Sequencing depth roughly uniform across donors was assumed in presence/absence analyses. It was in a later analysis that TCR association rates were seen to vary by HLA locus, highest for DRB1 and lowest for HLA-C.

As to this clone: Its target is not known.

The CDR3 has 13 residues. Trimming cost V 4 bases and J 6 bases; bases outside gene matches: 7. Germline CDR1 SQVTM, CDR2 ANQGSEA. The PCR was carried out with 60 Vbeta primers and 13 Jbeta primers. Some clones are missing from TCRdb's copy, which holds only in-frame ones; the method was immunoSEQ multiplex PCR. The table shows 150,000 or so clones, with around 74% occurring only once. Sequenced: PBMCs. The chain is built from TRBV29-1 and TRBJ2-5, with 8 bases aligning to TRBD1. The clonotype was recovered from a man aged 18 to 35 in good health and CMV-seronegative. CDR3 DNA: TGCAGCGTTGGTCAGGGGGCTAAAAAGACCCAGTACTTC. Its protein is CSVGQGAKKTQYF.